A single sample gave rise to the 26 T cell receptor beta chains below, sequenced in a study of blood T cell repertoires in COVID-19. This table comes from immunoSEQ multiplex PCR, and its TCRdb copy is limited to in-frame clones, with some not included. The profile shows 150,000 to 200,000 clones, 76% of them singletons. Sequencing was carried out using peripheral blood. Every receptor here comes from a woman in her forties or fifties with active or convalescent COVID-19.

The count of this clone is one. The genes are TRBV7-2 and TRBJ2-5, with D possibly TRBD1 on 6 matching bases. Per germline, CDR1 SGHTA and CDR2 FQGNSA. This CDR3 comprises 15 residues. The ends were cut back, 3 bases at V and 2 bases at J, with 13 bases in the middle. The DNA of the CDR3 is TGTGCCAGCAGCTTTCCCCTCCAGGGGCAAGAGACCCAGTACTTC. Translated: CASSFPLQGQETQYF.

The chain joins TRBV2 to TRBJ1-6; no definite D call. Germline V gives CDR1 SNHLY, CDR2 FYNNEI. CDR3 size: 16 residues. V lost 5 bases and J lost 8, with 19 bases in between. CDR3 DNA: TGTGCCAGCAGTCCCGAGGGTGCGGGCTTGCATTCACCCCTCCACTTT. This gives the protein CASSPEGAGLHSPLHF.

This chain joins TRBV28 and TRBJ1-5; perhaps TRBD1 as D (5 bases). Trimming left V 4 bases short and J 2 bases short, with 18 bases between. Looked up from germline, CDR1 is MDHEN and CDR2 is SYDVKM. The CDR3 has 17 amino acids. The DNA of the CDR3 is TGTGCCAGCAGTTCCCCATTTGGGGAAGGGGGCAATCAGCCCCAGCATTTT. Translating gives CASSSPFGEGGNQPQHF.

Concerning this clone itself: Other DNA variants within this sample encode the same CDR3. The chain couples TRBV5-1 to TRBJ2-7; TRBD2 aligns across 11 bases. The CDR3 totals 16 residues. J gave up 0 bases and V 0 bases, and 2 bases lay outside the gene matches. Germline V gene data show CDR1 as SGHRS and CDR2 as YFSETQ. CDR3 in amino acids: CASSLGLAGPSYEQYF. For the CDR3, the DNA is TGCGCCAGCAGCTTGGGACTAGCGGGGCCCTCCTACGAGCAGTACTTC. The full variable domain, completed using reference TRBV5-1 and TRBJ2-7, is KAGVTQTPRYLIKTRGQQVTLSCSPISGHRSVSWYQQTPGQGLQFLFEYFSETQRNKGNFPGRFSGRQFSNSRSEMNVSTLELGDSALYLCASSLGLAGPSYEQYFGPGTRLTVT.

This clone showed up just once. The chain employs TRBV7-9 and TRBJ2-1, with D possibly TRBD1 on 5 matching bases. The CDR3 sequence is 15 residues long. Trimming cost V 2 bases and J 0 bases, with 8 bases left between them. The germline V gene encodes CDR1 SEHNR and CDR2 FQNEAQ (reference sequence). The CDR3 spells CASSLRGSSYNEQFF. CDR3 in DNA: TGTGCCAGCAGCTTAAGGGGCAGCTCCTACAATGAGCAGTTCTTC. The whole variable domain, filled in from reference TRBV7-9 and TRBJ2-1, reads DTGVSQNPRHKITKRGQNVTFRCDPISEHNRLYWYRQTLGQGPEFLTYFQNEAQLEKSRLLSDRFSAERPKGSFSTLEIQRTEQGDSAMYLCASSLRGSSYNEQFFGPGTRLTVL.

The chain carries TRBV19 and TRBJ2-1, with D uncertain. The V end was cut by 3 bases, the J end by 5 bases, with 8 bases between. The CDR3 has 13 residues. Germline V gives CDR1 LNHDA, CDR2 SQIVND (reference sequence). CDR3 amino acids: CASSIASNNEQFF. The CDR3 nucleotides read TGTGCCAGTAGTATCGCGAGTAACAATGAGCAGTTCTTC. Looking up the rest from reference TRBV19 and TRBJ2-1 gives the full variable domain: DGGITQSPKYLFRKEGQNVTLSCEQNLNHDAMYWYRQDPGQGLRLIYYSQIVNDFQKGDIAEGYSVSREKKESFPLTVTSAQKNPTAFYLCASSIASNNEQFFGPGTRLTVL.

This sequence joins TRBV15 and TRBJ1-4; D is unresolved. This CDR3 has 17 amino acids. Germline V gene sequence: CDR1 LNHNV, CDR2 YYDKDF (reference sequence). V lost 0 bases, J lost 1 base, and 12 bases lay in between. For the CDR3, the DNA is TGTGCCACCAGCAGAGATGGTGTACAGATAACTAATGAAAAACTGTTTTTT. It specifies CATSRDGVQITNEKLFF.

The V call is TRBV7-2, the J call TRBJ2-7; perhaps TRBD2 as D (7 bases). This CDR3 spans 15 amino acids. CDR1 and CDR2 from the germline V gene are SGHTA and FQGNSA. Trimming shortened V by 5 bases and J by 2 bases, and 16 bases separated the two germline ends. Here the CDR3 DNA reads TGTGCCAGCAGCCCTCGTGGGGGGGCGGCCTACGAGCAGTACTTC. Its protein product is CASSPRGGAAYEQYF.

With respect to this clone: An end of the junction does not agree with germline; a read error may underlie this. This chain uses TRBV7-7 with TRBJ2-1; the match to TRBD2 covers 7 bases. Germline CDR1 reads SSHAT; CDR2 reads FNYEAQ (reference sequence). The CDR3 loop spans 14 amino acids. CDR3 sequence reads: CASSLASGLNEQFF. The CDR3 nucleotides read TGTGCTAGCAGCTTAGCGTCGGGACTAAATGAGCAGTTCTTC. Combining the CDR3 with reference TRBV7-7 and TRBJ2-1 gives the whole variable domain GAGVSQSPRYKVTKRGQDVTLRCDPISSHATLYWYQQALGQGPEFLTYFNYEAQPDKSGLPSDRFSAERPEGSISTLTIQRTEQRDSAMYRCASSLASGLNEQFFGPGTRLTVL.

V usage is TRBV19 and J usage is TRBJ1-4; D is possibly TRBD1 (5 bases). V was clipped by 1 base and J by 8 bases, with 17 bases between them. The germline gives CDR1 LNHDA, CDR2 SQIVND (reference sequence). The CDR3 contains 16 residues. CDR3 in amino acids: CASSIALQGGGEKLFF. The CDR3 DNA is TGTGCCAGTAGTATAGCCCTGCAGGGCGGAGGGGAAAAACTGTTTTTT.

At least ten counts were recorded for this clone. The chain has TRBV7-2 and TRBJ2-3; the match to TRBD1 covers 11 bases. Germline V gene sequence: CDR1 SGHTA, CDR2 FQGNSA. After removal of 3 bases from V and 3 bases from J, the junction contained 5 bases not matched to a gene. The CDR3 runs to 16 residues. As DNA, the CDR3 is TGTGCCAGCAGCTTCTCCGGGACAGGGGGTACAGATACGCAGTATTTT. It specifies CASSFSGTGGTDTQYF.

The J gene is TRBJ1-1, the V gene TRBV29-1, with D unresolved. V lost 5 bases, J lost 6 bases, and 13 bases lay in between. The CDR3 loop spans 12 amino acids. Germline V gene sequence: CDR1 SQVTM, CDR2 ANQGSEA. The CDR3 DNA follows: TGCAGCGTTCTGTCTAACGGGGCTGAAGCTTTCTTT. Translation: CSVLSNGAEAFF.

Concerning this clone itself: This sequence may be a read error, since a much larger clone differs from it by one base. The V call is TRBV7-3, the J call TRBJ2-5; TRBD1 matches 7 bases. The CDR3 runs 13 residues. CDR1 is SGHTA and CDR2 is FQGTGA in the germline V gene. The ends lost 3 bases at V and 4 bases at J; junction bases unmatched: 2. The CDR3 region has the DNA TGTGCCAGCAGCTTCTCAGGGGGAGAGACCCAGTACTTC. Its protein product is CASSFSGGETQYF.

This chain links TRBV4-2 with TRBJ1-5; 7 bases line up with TRBD1. V dropped 4 bases and J dropped 3; count of bases not matched to a gene: 3. Germline V lookup: CDR1 LGHNA, CDR2 YNFKEQ. The CDR3 is 14 residues long. As DNA, the CDR3 is TGTGCCAGCAGCCCGACAGGGAACAATCAGCCCCAGCATTTT. This codes for CASSPTGNNQPQHF.

The rearrangement uses TRBV9 and TRBJ1-6, with TRBD1 identical over 7 bases. Germline CDR1 and CDR2: SGDLS and YYNGEE. J gave up 5 bases and V 3 bases, and 5 bases lay outside the gene matches. The CDR3 length is 15 residues. As DNA, the CDR3 is TGTGCCAGCAGCGAGGGGACAGCGAATAATTCACCCCTCCACTTT. Translated: CASSEGTANNSPLHF. Together with reference TRBV9 and TRBJ1-6, the CDR3 gives the full variable domain: DSGVTQTPKHLITATGQRVTLRCSPRSGDLSVYWYQQSLDQGLQFLIQYYNGEERAKGNILERFSAQQFPDLHSELNLSSLELGDSALYFCASSEGTANNSPLHFGNGTRLTVT.

V gene TRBV3-1 (or the pseudogene TRBV3-2) combines with J gene TRBJ2-1; TRBD1 might be the D (5 bases). The CDR3 has 14 residues. The germline CDR1 and CDR2 sequences are LGHDT and YNNKEL (reference sequence). The V and J ends lost 6 bases and 0 bases respectively, with 9 bases between them. CDR3 sequence (DNA): TGTGCCAGCAGTGAAAGGGGCTCCTACAATGAGCAGTTCTTC. Amino acid sequence: CASSERGSYNEQFF.

The rearrangement joins TRBV7-9 to TRBJ1-2; a weak D match, TRBD1 (5 bases). Trimming shortened V by 8 bases and J by 0 bases, and 16 bases separated the two germline ends. Germline CDR1 and CDR2: SEHNR and FQNEAQ (reference sequence). The CDR3 covers 15 residues. The CDR3 DNA is TGTGCCAGCTGCCCGGGGGTTGCAGCTAACTATGGCTACACCTTC. Encoded protein: CASCPGVAANYGYTF.

CDR3 coding DNA: TGTGCCAGCAGCTTCGTACTCACGGGACAGGGGGAATTACCCCTCCACTTT. Protein product: CASSFVLTGQGELPLHF. J is TRBJ1-6 and V is TRBV7-2; TRBD1 agrees at 11 bases. V lost 3 bases to trimming and J lost 12 bases; unmatched junction nucleotides: 13. This CDR3 region has 17 residues. Looked up from germline, CDR1 is SGHTA and CDR2 is FQGNSA. Drawing the rest from reference TRBV7-2 and TRBJ1-6, the complete variable domain is GAGVSQSPSNKVTEKGKDVELRCDPISGHTALYWYRQSLGQGLEFLIYFQGNSAPDKSGLPSDRFSAERTGGSVSTLTIQRTQQEDSAVYLCASSFVLTGQGELPLHFGNGTRLTVT.

V and J are TRBV7-2 and TRBJ2-3; D might be TRBD2 (6 bases). Germline V CDR1 and CDR2: SGHTA, FQGNSA. There are 14 residues in the CDR3. V shed 5 bases and J shed 6 bases, with 15 bases lying between them. The CDR3 bases are TGTGCCAGCAGCAGATCCCAGGGAGGCGATACGCAGTATTTT. It encodes CASSRSQGGDTQYF.

The J gene is TRBJ2-3, the V gene TRBV5-8, with D maybe TRBD2 (7 bases). The CDR3 spans 15 residues. CDR1 is SGHTS, CDR2 YDEGEE, per germline. The V end was cut by 4 bases, the J end by 2 bases, with 14 bases between. CDR3 sequence: CASSTSGGPTDTQYF. The CDR3 bases are TGTGCCAGCAGCACCTCGGGGGGCCCCACAGATACGCAGTATTTT. The variable domain in full, with the rest retrieved from reference TRBV5-8 and TRBJ2-3, is EAGVTQSPTHLIKTRGQQATLRCSPISGHTSVYWYQQALGLGLQFLLWYDEGEERNRGNFPPRFSGRQFPNYSSELNVNALELEDSALYLCASSTSGGPTDTQYFGPGTRLTVL.

This clone was observed a single time. CDR3 loop: CASSRGTGEAFF. Written as DNA, the CDR3 is TGTGCCAGCAGCCGCGGGACAGGTGAAGCTTTCTTT. The V call is TRBV3-1 (or the pseudogene TRBV3-2), the J call TRBJ1-1, with 8 bases matching TRBD1. CDR1 LGHDT and CDR2 YNNKEL come from the germline V gene (reference sequence). This CDR3 has 12 residues. V shed 4 bases, J shed 7 bases, and the junction held 2 bases outside the gene matches.

This clone was seen a handful of times. This chain uses TRBV2 with TRBJ1-5; a weak D match, TRBD1 (6 bases). Germline CDR1 is SNHLY and CDR2 is FYNNEI. The length of the CDR3 is 16 residues. Trimming pared 6 bases from V and 0 bases from J, leaving 15 bases between. The chain's CDR3 is CASSRTELYSNQPQHF. The CDR3 nucleotides are TGTGCCAGCAGCCGGACAGAGCTCTATAGCAATCAGCCCCAGCATTTT. Complete variable domain (other parts from reference TRBV2 and TRBJ1-5): EPEVTQTPSHQVTQMGQEVILRCVPISNHLYFYWYRQILGQKVEFLVSFYNNEISEKSEIFDDQFSVERPDGSNFTLKIRSTKLEDSAMYFCASSRTELYSNQPQHFGDGTRLSIL.

The CDR3 protein is CASSQSGRMTYEQYF. As DNA, the CDR3 is TGTGCCAGCAGCCAAAGCGGGAGGATGACCTACGAGCAGTACTTC. V usage is TRBV3-1 (or the pseudogene TRBV3-2) and J usage is TRBJ2-7, with 9 bases lining up with TRBD2. The CDR3 is made up of 15 amino acids. CDR1 LGHDT and CDR2 YNNKEL come from the germline V gene (reference sequence). V lost 2 bases and J lost 2; bases outside the gene matches: 4.

The genes are TRBV6-2 or TRBV6-3 and TRBJ2-5, with 12 positions matching TRBD2. The CDR3 sequence is 18 residues long. V shed 2 bases, J shed 2 bases, and the junction held 9 bases outside the gene matches. CDR1 is MNHEY, CDR2 SVGEGT, per germline. This chain's CDR3 is CASSYRLAGGPGQETQYF. The CDR3 DNA sequence: TGTGCCAGCAGTTACAGGCTAGCGGGGGGGCCGGGGCAAGAGACCCAGTACTTC.

The chain combines TRBV7-2 with TRBJ2-2; 12 bases align to TRBD2. V dropped 5 bases and J dropped 7; count of bases not matched to a gene: 2. The CDR3 has 14 residues. In germline, CDR1 is SGHTA, CDR2 FQGNSA. In DNA, the CDR3 is TGTGCCAGCAGCGTGGGACTAGCGGGCGGGGAGCTGTTTTTT. The encoded protein is CASSVGLAGGELFF.

The gene calls are TRBV10-3 and TRBJ1-1, with a tentative D call TRBD1 (5 bases). This CDR3 is built from 13 residues. Trimming pared 6 bases from V and 2 bases from J, leaving 10 bases between. Germline V gene lookup returns CDR1 ENHRY and CDR2 SYGVKD. Here the CDR3 DNA reads TGTGCCATCAGGCCGGGGGACAACACTGAAGCTTTCTTT. Translating it yields CAIRPGDNTEAFF.